Listed here are 31 T cell receptor beta chains from one sample, sequenced in a study of blood T cells in healthy people across ages (dated by TCRdb to 2015 to 2017). Receptor amplification or capture employed 5' RACE. The listed sequencing device is Illumina HiSeq 2500. A second PCR of roughly 7 to 12 cycles was run with a J-beta primer mix and a sample-barcoded 5' primer. TCRdb ran its own pipeline on the public reads, namely fastp trimming at Q25 and MiXCR clone calling, and kept in-frame beta chains. Every distinct CDR3 protein forms one entry, paired with its most common genes and DNA. The sample data list roughly 560,000 distinct CDR3 sequences, and around 24% of these were observed just once. Together, the top ten hold roughly 10% of the sample. These records were also assigned to another study, of T cells of mothers and their children.

The material sequenced was blood. The receptors were gathered from a boy aged 5-17 years in good health.

The genes are TRBV28 and TRBJ2-5, with a tentative D call TRBD1 (6 bases). The J call may be in error: the DNA end matches TRBJ2-7 better. The CDR3 is 12 residues long. From germline, CDR1 is MDHEN and CDR2 SYDVKM. The CDR3 region has the DNA TGTGCCAGCTCCGGGACAAACTACGAGCAGTACTTC. Translating it yields CASSGTNYEQYF.

J is TRBJ2-5 and V is TRBV3-1; a weak D match, TRBD1 (5 bases). CDR3 length: 15 residues. Looked up from germline, CDR1 is LGHDT and CDR2 is YNNKEL (reference sequence). The V gene lost 1 base and the J gene lost 4 bases, with 13 bases spanning the gap. The DNA of the CDR3 is TGTGCCAGCAGCCAAGCAGTGGGGCCCGCAGAGACCCAGTACTTC. This translates into CASSQAVGPAETQYF.

The rearrangement joins TRBV7-8 to TRBJ2-1; 13 nucleotides align to TRBD2. Germline V gene sequence: CDR1 SGHVS, CDR2 FQNEAQ. The CDR3 is 15 amino acids. V lost 5 bases, J lost 9 bases, and 7 bases stayed unmatched. The CDR3 region has the DNA TGTGCCAGCAGCCCAGGACTAGCGGGAGTGGTTGAGCAGTTCTTC. Its protein product is CASSPGLAGVVEQFF. Looking up the rest from reference TRBV7-8 and TRBJ2-1 gives the full variable domain: GAGVSQSPRYKVAKRGQDVALRCDPISGHVSLFWYQQALGQGPEFLTYFQNEAQLDKSGLPSDRFFAERPEGSVSTLKIQRTQQEDSAVYLCASSPGLAGVVEQFFGPGTRLTVL.

The CDR3 DNA reads as TGCGCCAGCAGCTTGGGGGCATTCGGGGAAAAACTGTTTTTT. It is translated as CASSLGAFGEKLFF. This chain links TRBV5-1 with TRBJ1-4; D is uncertain. Deletions cut 0 bases from V and 8 bases from J, with 11 bases between. CDR1 is SGHRS, CDR2 YFSETQ, per germline. The CDR3 consists of 14 residues.

The chain couples TRBV7-2 to TRBJ2-1, with D perhaps matching TRBD1 (6 bases). The CDR3 consists of 16 residues. The V and J ends lost 3 bases and 8 bases respectively, with 20 bases between them. Germline assignment: CDR1 SGHTA and CDR2 FQGNSA. For the CDR3, the DNA is TGTGCCAGCAGCTTCCGAGACAGGAGGCCTTGGGATGAGCAGTTCTTC. Translated: CASSFRDRRPWDEQFF. Full variable domain (rest looked up from reference TRBV7-2 and TRBJ2-1): GAGVSQSPSNKVTEKGKDVELRCDPISGHTALYWYRQSLGQGLEFLIYFQGNSAPDKSGLPSDRFSAERTGGSVSTLTIQRTQQEDSAVYLCASSFRDRRPWDEQFFGPGTRLTVL.

This clonotype was observed a handful of times. This chain links TRBV3-1 with TRBJ1-4, with D possibly TRBD1 on 5 matching bases. V was shortened by 5 bases and J by 1 base, with 11 bases between the two germline ends. The CDR3 is 15 residues long. Per the germline V gene, CDR1 is LGHDT and CDR2 is YNNKEL (reference sequence). The DNA for the CDR3 is TGTGCCAGCAGCTACCGGACACAAACTAATGAAAAACTGTTTTTT. The encoded protein is CASSYRTQTNEKLFF.

By sample fraction, this clonotype is medium-sized (0.01 to 0.1%). The chain uses TRBV4-3 and TRBJ2-2; weak D call: TRBD2 (5 bases). Germline CDR1 reads LGHNA; CDR2 reads YSLEER. This CDR3 has 16 residues. Trimming took 0 bases from V and 3 from J, leaving 11 bases between them. The CDR3: CASSQDLRAYTGELFF. DNA for the CDR3: TGCGCCAGCAGCCAAGATTTGAGGGCATACACCGGGGAGCTGTTTTTT.

This clonotype occurred a few times. The rearrangement links TRBV12-3 or TRBV12-4 to TRBJ2-7; D might be TRBD1 or TRBD2, each matching 5 bases. V was pared by 5 bases and J by 7 bases, with 15 bases between. The CDR3 runs to 13 residues. For the CDR3, the DNA is TGTGCCAGCAGTCCTACGACTTGGGGGGAGCAGTACTTC. Translated: CASSPTTWGEQYF.

The rearrangement links TRBV2 to TRBJ2-1, with a tentative D call TRBD2 (5 bases). V was clipped by 7 bases and J by 0 bases, with 10 bases between them. CDR3 length: 14 amino acids. The V gene's germline CDR1 is SNHLY and CDR2 FYNNEI. This CDR3 is CASKLGDSYNEQFF. The CDR3, as DNA: TGTGCCAGCAAACTAGGAGACTCCTACAATGAGCAGTTCTTC.

The V and J genes are TRBV20-1 and TRBJ2-5, with 8 bases matching TRBD2. Germline loops: CDR1 DFQATT, CDR2 SNEGSKA (reference sequence). The CDR3 contains 15 residues. V trimming: 5 bases; J trimming: 1 base; junction bases outside the gene matches: 9. The CDR3 loop reads CSARLFGGGQETQYF. The CDR3 nucleotides read TGCAGTGCTCGGTTGTTCGGGGGGGGCCAAGAGACCCAGTACTTC.

This clonotype was counted only a few times. The chain links TRBV5-6 to TRBJ2-5, with 10 positions matching TRBD2. The DNA end is more similar to TRBJ2-1, so the J call may be wrong. Germline values: CDR1 SGHDT, CDR2 YYEEEE. The CDR3 sequence is 14 residues long. The CDR3 protein is CASSPAGGNNEQFF. The CDR3 nucleotides are TGTGCCAGCAGCCCAGCGGGGGGGAACAATGAGCAGTTCTTC.

This clonotype was counted between two and nine times. The chain employs TRBV9 and TRBJ2-7; 7 bases are a match to TRBD1. Germline V gene data show CDR1 as SGDLS and CDR2 as YYNGEE. CDR3 length: 15 amino acids. The trim removed 0 bases at V and 0 bases at J, leaving 3 bases unmatched. CDR3 coding DNA: TGTGCCAGCAGCGTAGACAGGGGAAGCTCCTACGAGCAGTACTTC. It specifies CASSVDRGSSYEQYF.

This clonotype was seen more than once but under ten times. V usage is TRBV5-1 and J usage is TRBJ2-1; the match to TRBD2 covers 8 bases. Trimming took 4 bases from V and 0 from J; bases not matched to a gene: 21. Germline-derived CDR1 and CDR2 are SGHRS and YFSETQ. CDR3 length equals 21 residues. Written as DNA, the CDR3 is TGCGCCAGCAGCGAGAGGGTTAGGCTAGCGGGTTCTTCGAGCTCCTACAATGAGCAGTTCTTC. Its protein product is CASSERVRLAGSSSSYNEQFF.

The gene calls are TRBV20-1 and TRBJ2-7, with 8 bases identical to TRBD1. The CDR3 runs to 13 residues. From germline, CDR1 is DFQATT and CDR2 SNEGSKA (reference sequence). V lost 6 bases to trimming and J lost 5 bases; unmatched junction nucleotides: 9. CDR3 amino acids: CSARPGQGNEQYF. In DNA, the CDR3 is TGCAGTGCCAGACCTGGACAGGGCAACGAGCAGTACTTC.

The rearrangement links TRBV3-1 to TRBJ2-5, with D possibly being TRBD1 or TRBD2 (5 bases each). The J call is in doubt because the DNA end fits TRBJ2-1 better. Germline lookup yields CDR1 LGHDT and CDR2 YNNKEL (reference sequence). This CDR3 has 15 residues. In DNA form, the CDR3 reads TGTGCCAGCAGCCAAGCGCCAGGGTGGGGGAATGAGCAGTTCTTC. Amino acids: CASSQAPGWGNEQFF.

This clonotype turned up a few times. The rearrangement joins TRBV3-1 to TRBJ2-7, with D possibly TRBD2 on 5 matching bases. From germline, CDR1 is LGHDT and CDR2 YNNKEL (reference sequence). V was shortened by 7 bases and J by 0 bases, with 13 bases between the two germline ends. CDR3 size: 14 residues. The CDR3 DNA reads as TGTGCCAGCACTTGGGCGGGTTCCTCCTACGAGCAGTACTTC. As protein: CASTWAGSSYEQYF.

Notes on this clonotype: Given the absence of the conserved phenylalanine or tryptophan at the CDR3 end, a read error is likely. The chain has TRBV7-8 and TRBJ2-5, with 9 bases fitting TRBD1. The end of the DNA fits TRBJ2-7 better, so the J call may be wrong. This CDR3 comprises 15 residues. Germline CDR1 reads SGHVS; CDR2 reads FQNEAQ. CDR3 protein: CASSLDRGTTYEQYL. The CDR3 region has the DNA TGTGCCAGCAGCCTAGACAGGGGGACTACCTACGAGCAGTACCTC.

The V call is TRBV7-2, the J call TRBJ2-3; no reliable D call. The CDR3 is 15 residues long. CDR1 and CDR2 (germline): SGHTA, FQGNSA. V was clipped by 5 bases and J by 3 bases, with 15 bases between them. DNA for the CDR3: TGTGCCAGCAGCGTTAGAAATTATCTGACAGATACGCAGTATTTT. It specifies CASSVRNYLTDTQYF.

The rearrangement uses TRBV18 and TRBJ2-1, with a weak D call TRBD1 (6 bases). The closer fit of TRBJ2-5 to the DNA end suggests the J call may be wrong. Germline loops: CDR1 KGHSH, CDR2 LQKENI. The CDR3 loop spans 15 amino acids. This chain's CDR3 is CASSPPIQGQETQYF. DNA of the CDR3: TGTGCCAGCTCACCACCGATCCAGGGGCAAGAGACCCAGTACTTC.

The gene calls are TRBV6-5 and TRBJ2-7; no reliable D call. CDR1 is MNHEY and CDR2 is SVGAGI in the germline V gene. This CDR3 is built from 14 residues. V lost 8 bases to trimming and J lost 6 bases, with 20 bases between them. In nucleotides, the CDR3 is TGTGCCAGCGCCGAAGGCCACAGTAGTTCCGAGCAGTACTTC. Its protein product is CASAEGHSSSEQYF.

This clonotype was seen a handful of times. V usage is TRBV7-9 and J usage is TRBJ2-5; 14 bases agree with TRBD2. The J call is uncertain, as TRBJ2-1 better fits the DNA end. The CDR3 consists of 15 residues. Germline assignment: CDR1 SEHNR and CDR2 FQNEAQ (reference sequence). The CDR3 coding sequence is TGTGCCAGCAGCAGACTAGCGGGAGGGAAGAATGAGCAGTTCTTC. Amino acid sequence: CASSRLAGGKNEQFF.

This clonotype was recorded once. The rearrangement joins TRBV12-3 or TRBV12-4 to TRBJ1-3; 7 bases fit TRBD1. The CDR3 runs 17 residues. V was clipped by 7 bases and J by 2 bases; unmatched bases: 14. CDR3 nucleotides: TGTGCCAGCATCTTTGCAGGGGGAGGTCTACCTGGAAACACCATATATTTT. Translation: CASIFAGGGLPGNTIYF.

This clonotype was observed a handful of times. Here the CDR3 reads CAWSGNRGHYYNEQFF. CDR3 DNA: TGTGCCTGGAGTGGCAATCGGGGGCATTACTACAATGAGCAGTTCTTC. This rearrangement joins TRBV30 to TRBJ2-5; D is tentatively TRBD1 or TRBD2 (6 bases each). Near its end, the DNA agrees better with TRBJ2-1, so the J call may be wrong. Germline values: CDR1 GTSNPN, CDR2 SVGIG (reference sequence). The CDR3 consists of 16 residues.

This clonotype showed up just a few times. The gene calls are TRBV7-2 and TRBJ2-1; D is perhaps TRBD1 (5 bases). V dropped 5 bases and J dropped 2 bases, with 13 bases sitting between them. This CDR3 contains 15 residues. The germline V gene has CDR1 SGHTA and CDR2 FQGNSA. The CDR3 here is CASSPDTFTYNEQFF. Written as DNA, the CDR3 is TGTGCCAGCAGCCCGGACACTTTCACCTACAATGAGCAGTTCTTC.

The sample holds many counts of this clonotype. The chain couples TRBV6-5 to TRBJ2-7, with 10 bases identical to TRBD1. Germline V CDR1 and CDR2: MNHEY, SVGAGI. This CDR3 contains 14 residues. Germline trimming cut 6 bases from V and 4 bases from J; bases unmatched to any gene: 6. Here the CDR3 DNA reads TGTGCCAGCAGGAGGGACAGGGGAAGGTACGAGCAGTACTTC. This codes for CASRRDRGRYEQYF.

The chain uses TRBV5-6 and TRBJ2-1, with D hard to call. The CDR3 is made up of 12 amino acids. V was trimmed by 1 base and J by 8 bases, leaving 7 bases between them. The V gene's germline CDR1 is SGHDT and CDR2 YYEEEE. CDR3 DNA: TGTGCCAGCAGCTTGTCCCAACATGAGCAGTTCTTC. Translating gives CASSLSQHEQFF.

The count of this clonotype is one. A read error may account for a junction end that differs from germline. The J gene is TRBJ2-4, the V gene TRBV7-7; no clear D gene. The germline gives CDR1 SSHAT, CDR2 FNYEAQ (reference sequence). The CDR3 runs 20 residues. CDR3 coding DNA: TGTGCTAGCAGCTTAAAACCGATCACCGTCCAATTTAATCCCCAAAACATTCAGTACTTC. Translated, it gives CASSLKPITVQFNPQNIQYF. Full variable domain (remainder filled in from reference TRBV7-7 and TRBJ2-4): GAGVSQSPRYKVTKRGQDVTLRCDPISSHATLYWYQQALGQGPEFLTYFNYEAQPDKSGLPSDRFSAERPEGSISTLTIQRTEQRDSAMYRCASSLKPITVQFNPQNIQYFGAGTRLSVL.

The chain combines TRBV15 with TRBJ1-2; D ambiguous. Germline CDR1 reads LNHNV; CDR2 reads YYDKDF (reference sequence). V was clipped by 1 base and J by 2 bases, with 8 bases between them. The length of the CDR3 is 14 residues. The CDR3 bases are TGTGCCACCAGCAGAGTGGGCCCGAACTATGGCTACACCTTC. It is translated as CATSRVGPNYGYTF.

This clonotype was recorded once. The rearrangement uses TRBV21-1 and TRBJ2-5; the table's TRBD2 call for D was not verified on the DNA. TRBV21-1 is a listed pseudogene. The CDR3 extends over 16 amino acids. CDR3 sequence reads: CASSLQTSGCQETQYF. In DNA form, the CDR3 reads TGTGCCAGCAGCCTACAGACTAGTGGTTGCCAAGAGACCCAGTACTTC.

Concerning this clonotype itself: One end of the junction is discordant with germline, which a read error may explain. The chain employs TRBV12-3 or TRBV12-4 and TRBJ2-2, with D tentatively TRBD1 (5 bases). The CDR3 covers 13 residues. The CDR3 nucleotides read TGCTCAAGGACGGTACAGGACACCGGGGAGCTGTTTTTT. Protein: CSRTVQDTGELFF.

This clonotype has more than one count but fewer than ten. This chain links TRBV10-3 with TRBJ2-3; 7 bases align to TRBD2. Germline CDR1 reads ENHRY; CDR2 reads SYGVKD. The CDR3 sequence is 13 residues long. This CDR3 is CSIGAGATDTQYF. The CDR3 DNA sequence: TGTTCTATCGGGGCGGGAGCAACAGATACGCAGTATTTT.